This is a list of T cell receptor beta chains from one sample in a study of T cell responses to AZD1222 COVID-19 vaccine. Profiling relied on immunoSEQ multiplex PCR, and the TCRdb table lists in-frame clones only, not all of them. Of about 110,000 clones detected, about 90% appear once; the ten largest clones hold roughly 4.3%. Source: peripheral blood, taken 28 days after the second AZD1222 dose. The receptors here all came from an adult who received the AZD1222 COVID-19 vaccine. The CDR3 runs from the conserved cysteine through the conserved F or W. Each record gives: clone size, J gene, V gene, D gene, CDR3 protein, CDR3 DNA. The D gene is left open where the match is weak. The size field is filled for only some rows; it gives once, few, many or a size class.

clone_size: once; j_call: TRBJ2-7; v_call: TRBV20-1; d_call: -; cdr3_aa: CSASHGEQYF; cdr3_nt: TGCAGTGCTTCGCACGGCGAGCAGTACTTC
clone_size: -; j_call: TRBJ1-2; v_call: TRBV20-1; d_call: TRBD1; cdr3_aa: CSASRTGGRYGYTF; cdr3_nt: TGCAGTGCTAGTCGGACAGGGGGCCGGTATGGCTACACCTTC
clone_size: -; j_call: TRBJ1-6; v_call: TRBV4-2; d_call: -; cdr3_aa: CASSQGGSNSPLHF; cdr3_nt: TGTGCCAGCAGCCAAGGGGGTTCTAATTCACCCCTCCACTTT
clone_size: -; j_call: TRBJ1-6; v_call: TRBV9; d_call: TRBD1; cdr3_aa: CASSLQGANSPLHF; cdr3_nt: TGTGCCAGCAGCCTCCAGGGGGCGAATTCACCCCTCCACTTT
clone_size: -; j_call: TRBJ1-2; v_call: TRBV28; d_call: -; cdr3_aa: CANYRDTYGYTF; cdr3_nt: TGTGCCAACTACAGGGATACCTATGGCTACACCTTC
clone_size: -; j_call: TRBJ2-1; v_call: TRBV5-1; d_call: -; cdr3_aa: CASSQGGTYNEQFF; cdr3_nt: TGCGCCAGCAGTCAGGGAGGAACCTACAATGAGCAGTTCTTC
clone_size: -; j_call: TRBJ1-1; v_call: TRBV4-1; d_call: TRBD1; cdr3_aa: CASSQGTGGNAHTEAFF; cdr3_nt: TGCGCCAGCAGCCAAGGGACAGGCGGTAATGCGCACACTGAAGCTTTCTTT
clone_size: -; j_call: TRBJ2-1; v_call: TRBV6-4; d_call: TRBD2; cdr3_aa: CASSAQAGGPYNEQFF; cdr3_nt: TGTGCCAGCAGTGCACAAGCGGGGGGGCCCTACAATGAGCAGTTCTTC
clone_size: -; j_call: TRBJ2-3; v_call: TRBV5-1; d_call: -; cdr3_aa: CATRKFASTDTQYF; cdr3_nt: TGCGCCACCCGGAAGTTTGCAAGCACAGATACGCAGTATTTT
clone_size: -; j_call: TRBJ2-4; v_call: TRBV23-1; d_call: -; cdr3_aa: CASSQSTLPPGGARKNIQYF; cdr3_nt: TGCGCCAGCAGTCAATCGACTCTGCCTCCGGGTGGGGCCCGCAAAAACATTCAGTACTTC
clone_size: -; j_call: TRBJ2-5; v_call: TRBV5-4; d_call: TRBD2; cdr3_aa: CASSRVSGGGQETQYF; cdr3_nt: TGTGCCAGCAGCCGTGTTAGCGGGGGGGGCCAAGAGACCCAGTACTTC
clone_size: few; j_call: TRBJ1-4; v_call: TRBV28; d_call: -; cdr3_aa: CASSLGGRREKLFF; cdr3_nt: TGTGCCAGCAGTTTGGGGGGGCGAAGGGAAAAACTGTTTTTT
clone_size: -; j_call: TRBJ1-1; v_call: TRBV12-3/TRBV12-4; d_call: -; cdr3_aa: CASSFRERTEAFF; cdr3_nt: TGTGCCAGCAGTTTTAGGGAGCGGACTGAAGCTTTCTTT
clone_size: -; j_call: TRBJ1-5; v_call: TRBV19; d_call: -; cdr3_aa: CASRAKQGFSNQPQHF; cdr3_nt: TGTGCCAGTAGGGCTAAGCAGGGATTCAGCAATCAGCCCCAGCATTTT
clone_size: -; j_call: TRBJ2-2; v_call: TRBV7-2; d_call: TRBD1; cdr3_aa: CASSFPDRGRNTGELFF; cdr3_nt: TGTGCCAGCAGCTTCCCCGACAGGGGCCGGAACACCGGGGAGCTGTTTTTT
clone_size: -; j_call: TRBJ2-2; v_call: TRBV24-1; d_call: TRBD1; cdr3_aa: CATSDRDRVNTGELFF; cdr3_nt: TGTGCCACCAGTGACCGGGACAGGGTGAACACCGGGGAGCTGTTTTTT
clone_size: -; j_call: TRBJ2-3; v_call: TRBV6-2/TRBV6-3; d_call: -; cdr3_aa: CASSSNAGTDTQYF; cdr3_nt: TGTGCCAGCAGTTCCAACGCCGGCACAGATACGCAGTATTTT
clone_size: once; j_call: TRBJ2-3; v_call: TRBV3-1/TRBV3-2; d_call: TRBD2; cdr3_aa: CASSEERRGALTALRTDTQYF; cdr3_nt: TGTGCCAGCAGCGAGGAAAGGCGGGGGGCCCTTACAGCCCTTCGCACAGATACGCAGTATTTT
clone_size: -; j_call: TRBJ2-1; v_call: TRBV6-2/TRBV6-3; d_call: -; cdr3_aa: CASSYWGNGNEQFF; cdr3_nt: TGTGCCAGCAGTTATTGGGGGAACGGGAATGAGCAGTTCTTC
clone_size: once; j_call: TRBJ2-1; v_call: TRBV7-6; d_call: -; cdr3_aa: CASSLSVGLAPHNEQFF; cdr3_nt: TGTGCCAGCAGCTTATCAGTAGGTCTAGCGCCTCACAATGAGCAGTTCTTC
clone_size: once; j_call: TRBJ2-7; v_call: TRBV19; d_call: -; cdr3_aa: CASSIGAGALYEQYF; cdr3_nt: TGTGCCAGTAGTATAGGGGCGGGGGCCCTCTACGAGCAGTACTTC
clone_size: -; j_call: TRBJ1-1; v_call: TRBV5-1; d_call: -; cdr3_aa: CASSLDTEAFF; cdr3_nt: TGCGCCAGCAGCTTGGACACTGAAGCTTTCTTT
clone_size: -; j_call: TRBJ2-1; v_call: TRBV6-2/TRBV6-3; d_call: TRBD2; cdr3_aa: CASSLGTSNEQFF; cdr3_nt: TGTGCCAGCAGTTTAGGGACTAGCAATGAGCAGTTCTTC